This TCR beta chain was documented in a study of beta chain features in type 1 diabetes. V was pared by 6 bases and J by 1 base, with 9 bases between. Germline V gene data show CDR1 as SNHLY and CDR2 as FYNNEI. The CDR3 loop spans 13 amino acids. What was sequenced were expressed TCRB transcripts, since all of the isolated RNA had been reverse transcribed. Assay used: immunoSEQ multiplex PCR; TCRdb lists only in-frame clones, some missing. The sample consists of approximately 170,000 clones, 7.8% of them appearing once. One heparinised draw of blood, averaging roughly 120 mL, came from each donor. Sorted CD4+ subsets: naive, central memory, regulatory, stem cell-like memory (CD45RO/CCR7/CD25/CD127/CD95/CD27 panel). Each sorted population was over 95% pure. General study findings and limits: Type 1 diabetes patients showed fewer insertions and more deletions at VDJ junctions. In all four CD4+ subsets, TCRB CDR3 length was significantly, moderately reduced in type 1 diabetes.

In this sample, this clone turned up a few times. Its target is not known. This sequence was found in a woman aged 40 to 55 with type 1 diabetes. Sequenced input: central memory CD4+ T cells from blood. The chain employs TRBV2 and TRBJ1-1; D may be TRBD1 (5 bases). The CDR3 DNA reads TGTGCCAGCAGCCGACAGAAGAACACTGAAGCTTTCTTT. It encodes CASSRQKNTEAFF. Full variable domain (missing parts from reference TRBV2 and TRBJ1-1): EPEVTQTPSHQVTQMGQEVILRCVPISNHLYFYWYRQILGQKVEFLVSFYNNEISEKSEIFDDQFSVERPDGSNFTLKIRSTKLEDSAMYFCASSRQKNTEAFFGQGTRLTVV.